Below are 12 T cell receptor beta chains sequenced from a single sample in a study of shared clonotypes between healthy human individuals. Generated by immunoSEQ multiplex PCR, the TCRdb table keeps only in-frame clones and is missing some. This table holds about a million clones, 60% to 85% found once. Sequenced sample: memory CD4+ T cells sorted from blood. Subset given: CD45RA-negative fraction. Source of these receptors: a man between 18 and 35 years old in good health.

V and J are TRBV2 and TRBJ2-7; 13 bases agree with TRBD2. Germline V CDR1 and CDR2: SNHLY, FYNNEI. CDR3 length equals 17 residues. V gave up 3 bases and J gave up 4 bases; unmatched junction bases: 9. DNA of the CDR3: TGTGCCAGCAGTGACCCGGGGACTAGCGGGAACGGGTACGAGCAGTACTTC. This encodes CASSDPGTSGNGYEQYF.

The CDR3 loop is CASSLDRGETQYF. DNA for the CDR3: TGTGCCAGCAGCCTCGACAGGGGAGAGACCCAGTACTTC. The V call is TRBV14, the J call TRBJ2-5, with TRBD1 matching over 8 bases. There are 13 residues in the CDR3. Germline V CDR1 and CDR2: SGHDN, FVKESK. V was clipped by 4 bases and J by 4 bases; unmatched bases: 2.

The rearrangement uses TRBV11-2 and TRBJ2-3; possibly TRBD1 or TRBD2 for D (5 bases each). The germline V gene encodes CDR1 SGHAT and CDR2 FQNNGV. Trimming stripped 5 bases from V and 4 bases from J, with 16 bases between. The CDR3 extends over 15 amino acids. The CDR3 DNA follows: TGTGCCAGCAGCCCCGGGACGCTTTGGGCAGATACGCAGTATTTT. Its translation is CASSPGTLWADTQYF.

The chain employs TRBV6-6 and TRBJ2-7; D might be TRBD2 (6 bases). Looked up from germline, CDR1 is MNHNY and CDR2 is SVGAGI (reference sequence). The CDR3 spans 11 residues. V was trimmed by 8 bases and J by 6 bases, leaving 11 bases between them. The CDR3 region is CASSREVEQYF. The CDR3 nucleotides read TGTGCCAGCTCCAGGGAGGTCGAGCAGTACTTC.

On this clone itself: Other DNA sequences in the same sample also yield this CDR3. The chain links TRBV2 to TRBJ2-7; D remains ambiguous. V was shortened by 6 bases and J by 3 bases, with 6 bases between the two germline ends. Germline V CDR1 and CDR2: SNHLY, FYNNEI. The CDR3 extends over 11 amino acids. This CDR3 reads CASRAYYEQYF. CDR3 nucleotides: TGTGCCAGCAGAGCGTACTACGAGCAGTACTTC.

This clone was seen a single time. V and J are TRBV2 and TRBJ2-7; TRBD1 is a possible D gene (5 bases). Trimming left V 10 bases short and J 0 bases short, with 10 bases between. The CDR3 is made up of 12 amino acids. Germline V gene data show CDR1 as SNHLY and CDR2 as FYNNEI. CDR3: CATKGYSYEQYF. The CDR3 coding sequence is TGTGCCACCAAGGGGTACTCCTACGAGCAGTACTTC.

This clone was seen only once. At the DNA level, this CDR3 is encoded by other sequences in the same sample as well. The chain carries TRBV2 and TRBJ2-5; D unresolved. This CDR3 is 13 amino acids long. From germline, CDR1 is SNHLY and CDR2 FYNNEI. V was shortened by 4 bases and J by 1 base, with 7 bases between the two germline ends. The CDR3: CASSVRGQETQYF. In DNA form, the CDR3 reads TGTGCCAGCAGTGTACGTGGCCAAGAGACCCAGTACTTC.

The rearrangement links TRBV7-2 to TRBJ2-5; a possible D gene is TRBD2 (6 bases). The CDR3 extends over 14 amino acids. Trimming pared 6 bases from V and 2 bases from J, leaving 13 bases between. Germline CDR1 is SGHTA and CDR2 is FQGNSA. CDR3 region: CASSPEGGQETQYF. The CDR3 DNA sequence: TGTGCCAGCAGTCCTGAGGGAGGACAAGAGACCCAGTACTTC.

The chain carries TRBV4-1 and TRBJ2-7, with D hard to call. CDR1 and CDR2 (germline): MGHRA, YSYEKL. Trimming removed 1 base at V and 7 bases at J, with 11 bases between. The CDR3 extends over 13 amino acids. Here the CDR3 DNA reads TGCGCCAGCAGCCAAGCTCTTCAGAGAGAGCAGTACTTC. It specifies CASSQALQREQYF.

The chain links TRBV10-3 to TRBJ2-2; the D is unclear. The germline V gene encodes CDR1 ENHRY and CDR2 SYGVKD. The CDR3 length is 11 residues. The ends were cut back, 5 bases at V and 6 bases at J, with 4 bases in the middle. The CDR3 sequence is CAISNAGELFF. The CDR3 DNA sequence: TGTGCCATCAGTAACGCCGGGGAGCTGTTTTTT.

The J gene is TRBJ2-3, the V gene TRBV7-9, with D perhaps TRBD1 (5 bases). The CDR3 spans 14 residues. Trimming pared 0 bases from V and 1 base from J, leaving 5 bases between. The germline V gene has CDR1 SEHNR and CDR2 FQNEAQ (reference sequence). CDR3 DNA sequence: TGTGCCAGCAGCTTAGCACAGGGCACAGATACGCAGTATTTT. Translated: CASSLAQGTDTQYF. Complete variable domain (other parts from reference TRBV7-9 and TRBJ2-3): DTGVSQNPRHKITKRGQNVTFRCDPISEHNRLYWYRQTLGQGPEFLTYFQNEAQLEKSRLLSDRFSAERPKGSFSTLEIQRTEQGDSAMYLCASSLAQGTDTQYFGPGTRLTVL.

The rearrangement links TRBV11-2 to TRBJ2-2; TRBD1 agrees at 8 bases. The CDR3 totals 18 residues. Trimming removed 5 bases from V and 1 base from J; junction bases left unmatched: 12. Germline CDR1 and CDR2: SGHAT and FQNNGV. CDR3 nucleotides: TGTGCCAGCAGCGTACCACAGGGGACAGGAAAGAACACCGGGGAGCTGTTTTTT. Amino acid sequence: CASSVPQGTGKNTGELFF.